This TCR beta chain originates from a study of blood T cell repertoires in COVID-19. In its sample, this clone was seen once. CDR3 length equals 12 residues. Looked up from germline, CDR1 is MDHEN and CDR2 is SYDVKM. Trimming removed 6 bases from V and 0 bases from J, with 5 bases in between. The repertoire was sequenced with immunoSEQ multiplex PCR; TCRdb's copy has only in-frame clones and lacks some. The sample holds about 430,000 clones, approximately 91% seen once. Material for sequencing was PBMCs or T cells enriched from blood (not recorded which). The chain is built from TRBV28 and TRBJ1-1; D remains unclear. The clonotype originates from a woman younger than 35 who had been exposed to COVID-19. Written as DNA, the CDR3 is TGTGCCAGCAGGTCCATGAACACTGAAGCTTTCTTT. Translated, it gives CASRSMNTEAFF.